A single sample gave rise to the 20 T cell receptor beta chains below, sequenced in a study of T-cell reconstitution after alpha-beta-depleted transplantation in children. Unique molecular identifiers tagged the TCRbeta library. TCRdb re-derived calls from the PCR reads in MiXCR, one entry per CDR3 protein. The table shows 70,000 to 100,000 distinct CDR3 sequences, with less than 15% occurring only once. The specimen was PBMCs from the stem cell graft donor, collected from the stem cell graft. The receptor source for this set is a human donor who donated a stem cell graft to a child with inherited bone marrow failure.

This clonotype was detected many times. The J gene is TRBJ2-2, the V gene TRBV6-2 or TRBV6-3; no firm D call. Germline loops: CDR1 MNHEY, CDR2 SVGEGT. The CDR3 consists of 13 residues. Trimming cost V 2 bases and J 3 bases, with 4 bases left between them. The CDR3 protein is CASSYTDTGELFF. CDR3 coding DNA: TGTGCCAGCAGTTACACGGACACCGGGGAGCTGTTTTTT.

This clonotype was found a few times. In nucleotides, the CDR3 is TGCGCCAGCAGCCAAGAATCGTCCTACGGGGGGGTCTATGGCTACACCTTC. This codes for CASSQESSYGGVYGYTF. The genes are TRBV4-3 and TRBJ1-2, with D perhaps matching TRBD1 (5 bases). The CDR3 has 17 amino acids. With 0 bases removed from V and 4 bases from J, the gap between germline ends came to 18 bases. Germline V lookup: CDR1 LGHNA, CDR2 YSLEER.

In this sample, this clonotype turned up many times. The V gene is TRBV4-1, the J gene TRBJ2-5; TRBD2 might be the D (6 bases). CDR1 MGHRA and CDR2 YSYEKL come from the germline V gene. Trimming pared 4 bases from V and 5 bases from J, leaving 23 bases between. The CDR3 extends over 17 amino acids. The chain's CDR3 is CASSRGLSGAILETQYF. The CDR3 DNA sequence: TGCGCCAGCAGCCGAGGACTATCGGGAGCGATCCTGGAGACCCAGTACTTC.

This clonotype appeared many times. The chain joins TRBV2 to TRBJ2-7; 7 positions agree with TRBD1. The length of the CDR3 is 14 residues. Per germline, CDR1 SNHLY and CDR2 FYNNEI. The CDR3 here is CATTRDRDRYEQYF. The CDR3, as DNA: TGTGCAACGACCCGGGACAGAGACCGCTACGAGCAGTACTTC.

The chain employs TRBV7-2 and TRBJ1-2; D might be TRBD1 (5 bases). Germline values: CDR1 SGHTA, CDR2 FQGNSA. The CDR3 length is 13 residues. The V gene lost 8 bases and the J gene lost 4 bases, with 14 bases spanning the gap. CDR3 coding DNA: TGTGCCAGCTTAGAGGGGCTAGGCTATGGCTACACCTTC. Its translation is CASLEGLGYGYTF.

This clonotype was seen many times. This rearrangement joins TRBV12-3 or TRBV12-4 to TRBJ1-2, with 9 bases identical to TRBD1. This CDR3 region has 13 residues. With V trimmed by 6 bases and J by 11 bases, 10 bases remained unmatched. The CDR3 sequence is CASSPGQGQWYTF. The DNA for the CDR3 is TGTGCCAGCAGCCCGGGACAGGGCCAATGGTACACCTTC.

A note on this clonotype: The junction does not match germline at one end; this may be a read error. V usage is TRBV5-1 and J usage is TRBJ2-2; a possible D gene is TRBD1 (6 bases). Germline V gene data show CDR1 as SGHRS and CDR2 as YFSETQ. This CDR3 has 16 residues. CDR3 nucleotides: TGCGCCAGCAGCCCCGGCCCGGGACAAAACACCGGGGAGCCGTTTTTT. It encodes CASSPGPGQNTGEPFF.

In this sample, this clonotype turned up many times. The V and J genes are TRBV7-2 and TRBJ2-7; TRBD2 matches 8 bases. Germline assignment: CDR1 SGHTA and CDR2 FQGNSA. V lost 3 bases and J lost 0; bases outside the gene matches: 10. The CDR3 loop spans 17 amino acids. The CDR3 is CASSFASGSGSSYEQYF. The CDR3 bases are TGTGCCAGCAGCTTTGCTTCGGGAAGCGGGAGCTCCTACGAGCAGTACTTC.

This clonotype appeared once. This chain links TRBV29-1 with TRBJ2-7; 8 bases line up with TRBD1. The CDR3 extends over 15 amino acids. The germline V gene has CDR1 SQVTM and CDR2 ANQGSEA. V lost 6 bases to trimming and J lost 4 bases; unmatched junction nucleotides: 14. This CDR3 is CSVGHLGTGIYEQYF. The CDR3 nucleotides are TGCAGCGTGGGGCATCTCGGGACAGGCATTTACGAGCAGTACTTC.

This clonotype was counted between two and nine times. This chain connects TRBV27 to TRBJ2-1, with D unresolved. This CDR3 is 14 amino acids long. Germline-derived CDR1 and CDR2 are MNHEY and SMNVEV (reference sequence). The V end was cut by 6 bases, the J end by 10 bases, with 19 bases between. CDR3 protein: CASSLRQAPGEQFF. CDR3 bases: TGTGCCAGCAGCCTCCGGCAGGCGCCCGGGGAGCAGTTCTTC.

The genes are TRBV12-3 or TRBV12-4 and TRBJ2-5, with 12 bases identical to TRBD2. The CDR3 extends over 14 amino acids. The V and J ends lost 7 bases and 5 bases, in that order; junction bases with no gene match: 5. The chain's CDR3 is CASTPSGRGETQYF. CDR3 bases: TGTGCCAGCACCCCTAGCGGGAGGGGGGAGACCCAGTACTTC.

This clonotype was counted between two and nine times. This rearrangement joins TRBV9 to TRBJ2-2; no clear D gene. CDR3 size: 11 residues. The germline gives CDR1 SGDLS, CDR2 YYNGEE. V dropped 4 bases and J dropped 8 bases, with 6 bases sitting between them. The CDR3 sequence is CASSTLGELFF. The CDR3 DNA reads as TGTGCCAGCAGCACTTTGGGGGAGCTGTTTTTT. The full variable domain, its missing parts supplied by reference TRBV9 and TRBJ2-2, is DSGVTQTPKHLITATGQRVTLRCSPRSGDLSVYWYQQSLDQGLQFLIQYYNGEERAKGNILERFSAQQFPDLHSELNLSSLELGDSALYFCASSTLGELFFGEGSRLTVL.

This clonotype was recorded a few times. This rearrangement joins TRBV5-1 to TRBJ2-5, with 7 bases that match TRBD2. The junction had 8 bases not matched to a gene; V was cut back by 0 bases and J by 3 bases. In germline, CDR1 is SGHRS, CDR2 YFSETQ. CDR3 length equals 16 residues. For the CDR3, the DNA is TGCGCCAGCAGCTTGGGCCCGGGTGCGGGGGAAGAGACCCAGTACTTC. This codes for CASSLGPGAGEETQYF.

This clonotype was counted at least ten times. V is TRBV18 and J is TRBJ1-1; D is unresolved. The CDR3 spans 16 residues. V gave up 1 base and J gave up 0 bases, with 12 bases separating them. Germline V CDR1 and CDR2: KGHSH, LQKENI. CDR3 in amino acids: CASSPRQSKVNTEAFF. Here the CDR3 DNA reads TGTGCCAGCTCACCACGCCAATCGAAGGTGAACACTGAAGCTTTCTTT. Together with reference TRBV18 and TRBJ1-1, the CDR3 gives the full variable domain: NAGVMQNPRHLVRRRGQEARLRCSPMKGHSHVYWYRQLPEEGLKFMVYLQKENIIDESGMPKERFSAEFPKEGPSILRIQQVVRGDSAAYFCASSPRQSKVNTEAFFGQGTRLTVV.

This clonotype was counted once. The CDR3 here is CASSWVGNTGELFF. In DNA, the CDR3 is TGTGCCAGCAGCTGGGTAGGGAACACCGGGGAGCTGTTTTTT. The chain couples TRBV7-9 to TRBJ2-2; D not resolved. V gave up 4 bases and J gave up 1 base, with 7 bases separating them. CDR1 SEHNR and CDR2 FQNEAQ come from the germline V gene (reference sequence). This CDR3 spans 14 amino acids.

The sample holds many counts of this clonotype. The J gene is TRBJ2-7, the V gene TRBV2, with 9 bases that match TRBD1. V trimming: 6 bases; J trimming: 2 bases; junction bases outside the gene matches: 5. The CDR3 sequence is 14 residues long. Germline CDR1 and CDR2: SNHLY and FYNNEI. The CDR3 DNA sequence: TGTGCCAGCAGGTGGGACAGGGATACCTACGAGCAGTACTTC. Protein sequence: CASRWDRDTYEQYF.

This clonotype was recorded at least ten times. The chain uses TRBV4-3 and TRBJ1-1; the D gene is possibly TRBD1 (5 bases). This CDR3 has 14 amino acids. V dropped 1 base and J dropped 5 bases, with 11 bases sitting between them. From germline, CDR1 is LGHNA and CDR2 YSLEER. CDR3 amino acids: CASSQAPGETEAFF. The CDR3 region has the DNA TGCGCCAGCAGCCAAGCCCCGGGGGAGACTGAAGCTTTCTTT.

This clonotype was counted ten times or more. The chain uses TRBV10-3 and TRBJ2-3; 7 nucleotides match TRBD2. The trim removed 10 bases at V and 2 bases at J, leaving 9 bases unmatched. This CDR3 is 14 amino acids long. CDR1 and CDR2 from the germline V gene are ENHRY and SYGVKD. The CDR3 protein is CATGSSGPTDTQYF. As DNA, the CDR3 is TGTGCCACCGGGAGTAGCGGGCCCACAGATACGCAGTATTTT.

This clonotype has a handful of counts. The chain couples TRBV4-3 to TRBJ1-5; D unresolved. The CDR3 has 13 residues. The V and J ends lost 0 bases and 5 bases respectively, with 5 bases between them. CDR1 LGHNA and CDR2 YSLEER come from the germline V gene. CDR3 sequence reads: CASSQDGHQPQHF. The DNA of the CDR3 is TGCGCCAGCAGCCAAGACGGCCATCAGCCCCAGCATTTT.

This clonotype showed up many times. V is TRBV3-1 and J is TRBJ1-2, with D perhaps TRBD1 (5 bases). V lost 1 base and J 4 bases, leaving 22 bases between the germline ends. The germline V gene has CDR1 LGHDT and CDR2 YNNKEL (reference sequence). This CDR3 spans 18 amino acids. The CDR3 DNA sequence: TGTGCCAGCAGCCAAGTGAAAACAGGTCTTCCGGCGGTCTATGGCTACACCTTC. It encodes CASSQVKTGLPAVYGYTF.